What follows are 27 T cell receptor beta chains derived from one specimen sequenced in a study of identical twins. TCRdb re-derived calls from the 5' RACE reads in MiXCR, one entry per CDR3 protein. This sample has 350,000 to 600,000 distinct CDR3 sequences; 14% occur once, and the top ten carry around 0.52%. A further study also used this sample, focusing on yellow fever vaccine responses in identical twins.

The sample consisted of CD4+ T cells sorted from blood. All receptors derive from a woman aged 18-35 years in good health.

The genes are TRBV11-2 and TRBJ2-2; 9 nucleotides align to TRBD1. With 5 bases clipped from V and 3 bases from J, the junction kept 10 bases outside the gene matches. The V gene's germline CDR1 is SGHAT and CDR2 FQNNGV. This CDR3 has 17 amino acids. For the CDR3, the DNA is TGTGCCAGCAGCCCTCAAGGTGGGACAGGGTACACCGGGGAGCTGTTTTTT. Its translation: CASSPQGGTGYTGELFF.

This clonotype was counted ten times or more. The rearrangement uses TRBV10-1 and TRBJ2-5; 7 bases line up with TRBD2. From germline, CDR1 is WNHNN and CDR2 SYGVQD (reference sequence). J was trimmed by 4 bases and V by 1 base; bases with no gene match: 6. This CDR3 is 15 amino acids long. Written as DNA, the CDR3 is TGCGCCAGCAGTGAGTTGGAGGGAGGGCGAGAGACCCAGTACTTC. It encodes CASSELEGGRETQYF.

The chain combines TRBV7-2 with TRBJ2-7; tentative D call: TRBD2 (6 bases). The CDR3 runs to 14 residues. Germline V gene data show CDR1 as SGHTA and CDR2 as FQGNSA. V lost 2 bases, J lost 0 bases, and 8 bases lay in between. The CDR3 loop reads CASSLRSGSYEQYF. As DNA, the CDR3 is TGTGCCAGCAGCTTACGTAGCGGCTCCTACGAGCAGTACTTC.

The V call is TRBV6-5, the J call TRBJ2-1, with D tentatively TRBD2 (6 bases). Germline V gene sequence: CDR1 MNHEY, CDR2 SVGAGI. The CDR3 loop spans 14 amino acids. Deletions cut 4 bases from V and 4 bases from J, with 11 bases between. Here the CDR3 DNA reads TGTGCCAGCAGTTCTCGGGGGTTATACAATGAGCAGTTCTTC. This encodes CASSSRGLYNEQFF.

This clonotype was counted many times. This sequence joins TRBV3-1 and TRBJ2-3; TRBD2 aligns across 10 bases. Looked up from germline, CDR1 is LGHDT and CDR2 is YNNKEL (reference sequence). CDR3 size: 17 residues. Trimming removed 2 bases from V and 2 bases from J; junction bases left unmatched: 7. CDR3 region: CASSQPGLAINTDTQYF. The CDR3 bases are TGTGCCAGCAGCCAACCGGGACTAGCGATCAACACAGATACGCAGTATTTT.

The chain couples TRBV5-1 to TRBJ2-1, with TRBD2 matching over 8 bases. Germline V lookup: CDR1 SGHRS, CDR2 YFSETQ. The V gene end was trimmed by 4 bases and the J gene end by 5 bases; junction bases not matched to a gene: 8. The CDR3 spans 15 residues. CDR3 loop: CASSQPTSADNEQFF. Here the CDR3 DNA reads TGCGCCAGCAGCCAACCGACTAGCGCAGACAATGAGCAGTTCTTC.

The rearrangement uses TRBV12-3 or TRBV12-4 and TRBJ2-7, with no clear D. The CDR3 is 13 amino acids. Between the trimmed V and J ends, which lost 7 bases and 5 bases, there was a span of 15 bases. The CDR3 here is CASKLTQTHEQYF. The CDR3 DNA sequence: TGTGCCAGCAAACTGACCCAGACACACGAGCAGTACTTC.

This clonotype was observed a few times. CDR3 in amino acids: CASSLDVADNSPLHF. The CDR3 DNA is TGCGCCAGCAGCTTGGATGTTGCCGATAATTCACCCCTCCACTTT. The chain uses TRBV5-1 and TRBJ1-6; D is unclear. Per germline, CDR1 SGHRS and CDR2 YFSETQ. The CDR3 runs to 15 residues. V lost 0 bases, J lost 5 bases, and 9 bases lay in between.

This rearrangement joins TRBV11-2 to TRBJ2-7; D call uncertain. The germline V and J ends were trimmed by 0 bases and 6 bases, with 6 bases remaining between them. The germline V gene has CDR1 SGHAT and CDR2 FQNNGV. The length of the CDR3 is 12 residues. DNA for the CDR3: TGTGCCAGCAGCTTAGATTTTAGCGAGCAGTACTTC. Protein: CASSLDFSEQYF.

In this sample, this clonotype turned up a few times. The CDR3 sequence: CASSFSAVRGVSSYEQYF. In nucleotides, the CDR3 is TGTGCCAGCAGTTTTTCGGCGGTAAGAGGAGTAAGCTCCTACGAGCAGTACTTC. The chain recombines TRBV27 with TRBJ2-7; D not resolved. Trimming removed 3 bases at V and 0 bases at J, with 21 bases between. In germline, CDR1 is MNHEY, CDR2 SMNVEV (reference sequence). The CDR3 totals 18 residues.

In this sample, this clonotype turned up a few times. This chain joins TRBV5-6 and TRBJ1-5; perhaps TRBD1 as D (5 bases). Germline CDR1 and CDR2: SGHDT and YYEEEE. V was trimmed by 0 bases and J by 2 bases, leaving 9 bases between them. The CDR3 runs to 15 residues. The CDR3 DNA reads TGTGCCAGCAGCTTGGGAGGGGTTGGCAATCAGCCCCAGCATTTT. Translation gives CASSLGGVGNQPQHF. Combining the CDR3 with reference TRBV5-6 and TRBJ1-5 gives the whole variable domain DAGVTQSPTHLIKTRGQQVTLRCSPKSGHDTVSWYQQALGQGPQFIFQYYEEEERQRGNFPDRFSGHQFPNYSSELNVNALLLGDSALYLCASSLGGVGNQPQHFGDGTRLSIL.

This clonotype occurred a few times. The V gene is TRBV6-4, the J gene TRBJ2-3; tentative D call: TRBD1 (6 bases). The V end lost 2 bases, the J end lost 4 bases, and 7 bases lay between the germline ends. The V gene's germline CDR1 is MRHNA and CDR2 SNTAGT. The CDR3 is made up of 13 amino acids. CDR3 in amino acids: CASSDGGADTQYF. For the CDR3, the DNA is TGTGCCAGCAGTGACGGGGGCGCAGATACGCAGTATTTT.

The chain joins TRBV20-1 to TRBJ2-5; TRBD1 matches at 8 bases. CDR1 is DFQATT and CDR2 is SNEGSKA in the germline V gene (reference sequence). This CDR3 comprises 14 residues. Trimming took 5 bases from V and 5 from J; bases not matched to a gene: 10. CDR3 DNA sequence: TGCAGTGCTCCCCGACAGGGGATCGGGGAGACCCAGTACTTC. This sequence encodes CSAPRQGIGETQYF.

CDR3 bases: TGTGCCAGCAGTACTGGGTGGGGTGAGCAGTTCTTC. It yields the protein CASSTGWGEQFF. The chain recombines TRBV6-6 with TRBJ2-1; D gene ambiguous. The CDR3 has 12 residues. Germline CDR1 reads MNHNY; CDR2 reads SVGAGI (reference sequence). With 5 bases removed from V and 9 bases from J, the gap between germline ends came to 11 bases.

The table lists this clonotype with many counts. The rearrangement joins TRBV20-1 to TRBJ2-3; D is possibly TRBD1 (5 bases). This CDR3 is built from 13 residues. CDR1 is DFQATT, CDR2 SNEGSKA, per germline (reference sequence). Trimming took 5 bases from V and 0 from J, leaving 9 bases between them. CDR3 amino acids: CSAQDKSTDTQYF. CDR3 bases: TGCAGTGCTCAGGACAAGAGCACAGATACGCAGTATTTT.

This clonotype was counted a few times. The rearrangement joins TRBV6-5 to TRBJ1-3; TRBD1 matches 8 bases. Germline CDR1 reads MNHEY; CDR2 reads SVGAGI. V trimming: 4 bases; J trimming: 4 bases; junction bases outside the gene matches: 6. The CDR3 has 15 amino acids. In DNA form, the CDR3 reads TGTGCCAGCAGTTCCGACAGGGGATACGGAAACACCATATATTTT. Encoded protein: CASSSDRGYGNTIYF.

This chain connects TRBV29-1 to TRBJ2-1; D might be TRBD1 (5 bases). Germline values: CDR1 SQVTM, CDR2 ANQGSEA. CDR3 length equals 16 residues. V was pared by 1 base and J by 6 bases, with 19 bases between. Here the CDR3 reads CSVEGPGREFLNEQFF. CDR3 DNA: TGCAGCGTTGAAGGTCCGGGCAGGGAATTTCTCAATGAGCAGTTCTTC.

The gene calls are TRBV5-1 and TRBJ2-7, with a possible D match to TRBD2 (5 bases). Germline loops: CDR1 SGHRS, CDR2 YFSETQ. The CDR3 spans 15 residues. Trimming shortened V by 4 bases and J by 6 bases, and 20 bases separated the two germline ends. DNA for the CDR3: TGCGCCAGCAGCCTCGGATCAACCTATGCGGGCGAGCAGTACTTC. This translates into CASSLGSTYAGEQYF. The full variable domain, with the rest looked up from reference TRBV5-1 and TRBJ2-7, is KAGVTQTPRYLIKTRGQQVTLSCSPISGHRSVSWYQQTPGQGLQFLFEYFSETQRNKGNFPGRFSGRQFSNSRSEMNVSTLELGDSALYLCASSLGSTYAGEQYFGPGTRLTVT.

This clonotype was counted many times. The V gene is TRBV4-2, the J gene TRBJ2-5, with 8 bases matching TRBD1. Germline V gene sequence: CDR1 LGHNA, CDR2 YNFKEQ. V gave up 1 base and J gave up 2 bases; unmatched junction bases: 6. CDR3 length: 16 residues. The CDR3 spells CASSQAGTGRQETQYF. The CDR3 coding sequence is TGTGCCAGCAGCCAAGCCGGGACAGGCCGACAAGAGACCCAGTACTTC.

The V call is TRBV25-1, the J call TRBJ1-6; D remains unclear. Deletions cut 6 bases from V and 7 bases from J, with 10 bases between. CDR3 length: 13 residues. Germline V gene data show CDR1 as MGHDK and CDR2 as SYGVNS. CDR3 protein: CASSTRRNSPLHF. The DNA for the CDR3 is TGTGCCAGCAGCACTAGACGGAATTCACCCCTCCACTTT.

The chain uses TRBV3-1 and TRBJ2-1; TRBD2 matches 8 bases. Per the germline V gene, CDR1 is LGHDT and CDR2 is YNNKEL (reference sequence). The trim removed 2 bases at V and 1 base at J, leaving 16 bases unmatched. This CDR3 spans 20 amino acids. CDR3: CASSQRARGGTFLSYNEQFF. As DNA, the CDR3 is TGTGCCAGCAGCCAAAGAGCACGGGGGGGCACTTTTCTTTCCTACAATGAGCAGTTCTTC.

This chain uses TRBV7-2 with TRBJ2-6; TRBD2 aligns across 8 bases. The CDR3 has 19 amino acids. V dropped 1 base and J dropped 2; count of bases not matched to a gene: 10. The germline V gene encodes CDR1 SGHTA and CDR2 FQGNSA. The CDR3 is CASSLGLAGLGAGANVLTF. CDR3 DNA sequence: TGTGCCAGCAGCTTAGGGCTAGCGGGCCTGGGGGCTGGGGCCAACGTCCTGACTTTC.

There are many counts of this clonotype. J is TRBJ2-3 and V is TRBV12-3 or TRBV12-4; TRBD2 is a possible D gene (6 bases). V was shortened by 6 bases and J by 4 bases, with 11 bases between the two germline ends. This CDR3 has 13 residues. The CDR3, as DNA: TGTGCCAGCAGACGGGAGAAGGCAGATACGCAGTATTTT. Translating gives CASRREKADTQYF.

This clonotype was recorded many times. The chain joins TRBV15 to TRBJ2-2; D call uncertain. The CDR3 is 14 residues long. Looked up from germline, CDR1 is LNHNV and CDR2 is YYDKDF (reference sequence). V lost 3 bases and J 8 bases, leaving 13 bases between the germline ends. The CDR3 DNA reads TGTGCCACCAGCAGTCTCGCAACTTATGGGGAGCTGTTTTTT. It codes for CATSSLATYGELFF.

This clonotype was picked up a small number of times. The chain joins TRBV5-1 to TRBJ2-3, with D perhaps assigned TRBD1 or TRBD2 (6 bases each). CDR3 length: 13 amino acids. CDR1 SGHRS and CDR2 YFSETQ come from the germline V gene. V lost 4 bases to trimming and J lost 4 bases, with 10 bases between them. The CDR3: CASSPRGPDTQYF. As DNA, the CDR3 is TGCGCCAGCAGCCCTCGGGGGCCAGATACGCAGTATTTT.

This clonotype was seen only a few times. The V and J genes are TRBV18 and TRBJ2-5; D is unresolved. V lost 4 bases and J lost 3, with 9 bases in between. Looked up from germline, CDR1 is KGHSH and CDR2 is LQKENI. The length of the CDR3 is 13 residues. The CDR3 reads CASSRTREETQYF. The DNA for the CDR3 is TGTGCCAGCTCACGCACCAGAGAAGAGACCCAGTACTTC. Full variable domain (rest looked up from reference TRBV18 and TRBJ2-5): NAGVMQNPRHLVRRRGQEARLRCSPMKGHSHVYWYRQLPEEGLKFMVYLQKENIIDESGMPKERFSAEFPKEGPSILRIQQVVRGDSAAYFCASSRTREETQYFGPGTRLLVL.

DNA of the CDR3: TGTGCCAGCAGCTTGGTCCTGGGACAGGGGCCACACTACGAGCAGTACTTC. It yields the protein CASSLVLGQGPHYEQYF. The chain joins TRBV5-6 to TRBJ2-7, with 10 bases matching TRBD1. The CDR3 length is 17 residues. The J segment lost 3 bases and the V segment lost 0 bases, leaving 9 bases of the junction unmatched. Germline-derived CDR1 and CDR2 are SGHDT and YYEEEE.